Sequencing of this T cell receptor (beta chain) was carried out in a study of graft-versus-host responses after intestinal transplantation. Study details: Among the recipients, transplants were multivisceral, liver-intestinal, or isolated intestinal.

For this clone: The antigen is unknown.

Clones were read by immunoSEQ multiplex PCR, and TCRdb kept only the in-frame ones, dropping some. Of 100,000 to 110,000 clones listed, 87% are singletons. Findings and caveats of the study: Investigators detected GvH clones in recipient marrow, with some emerging earlier in ileum or blood.

The sequencing here drew on unstimulated CD4+ T cells sorted from spleen or lymph node cells, taken before transplant. This receptor was obtained from a human donor who was the organ donor for an intestinal transplant.

CDR3 sequence (DNA): TGTGCCAGCAGTTTTCCGACAGGGTATGGAAACACCATATATTTT. Amino acids: CASSFPTGYGNTIYF. The chain uses TRBV28 and TRBJ1-3; 7 bases agree with TRBD1. Trimming took 3 bases from V and 3 from J; bases not matched to a gene: 5. The CDR3 covers 15 residues. Germline V lookup: CDR1 MDHEN, CDR2 SYDVKM.